This record covers a single T cell receptor beta chain. This clone was seen a few times. Its antigen is not yet known. There are no base qualities to consult, and no much larger clone falls within one base. Distinct nucleotide sequences in the sample also encode this CDR3. The CDR3, cysteine through phenylalanine, is 14 amino acids long. Just the 42-base CDR3 DNA is kept, in frame starting at base 1. From the germline V gene (reference sequence), CDR1 is MNHEY and CDR2 is SMNVEV. V is cut by 5 bases and J by 4 bases, and the space between the germline ends is 14 bases. A fixed 350 ng of DNA was loaded for every bulk PBMC sample. TCR beta CDR3 sequences were amplified from genomic DNA with the immunoSEQ TCRb Assay kit following manufacturer instructions. The KAPA Library Quantification Kit for Illumina platforms was used to quantify pooled libraries by qPCR. Pooled libraries were clustered at about 0.6-1.2 pM and sequenced on an Illumina NextSeq 500. The original pipeline was this. TCR data were analyzed with immunoSEQ ANALYZER and the R LymphoSeq package. A rearrangement efficiency score was calculated as productive divided by the sum of productive and non-productive CDR3 sequences. Clonality was assessed using the Gini coefficient and diversity using the Renyi index at alpha=1, with pairwise comparisons between timepoints within each patient. Clonal relatedness used an edit distance of 3, and repertoire similarity used the Bhattacharyya coefficient, both computed in LymphoSeq. To classify response, a linear discriminant analysis based on week-3 changes in clonality and diversity was built using the R MASS and caret packages. TCRdb stores this immuneACCESS table with in-frame sequences only. Part of the clones is absent; in the studies checked, under half of the shortfall reflects unresolved V genes, and no reason is known for the rest. The V and J calls and clone size were taken over from that table, and D and trimming were inferred from the DNA. The sample table contains just under 10,000 clones; only one count was recorded for around nine tenths of them. The ten biggest clones cover roughly a third of the sample.

The record originates from a study of blood T cell dynamics during melanoma immunotherapy (dated by TCRdb to 2018 to 2021). With regard to the full study: Patients with metastatic melanoma were treated with first-line pembrolizumab or nivolumab plus ipilimumab as standard of care in the United Kingdom. To identify early correlates of response, the study profiled peripheral T cell receptor repertoires in patients with metastatic melanoma before and after one cycle of checkpoint inhibitor therapy. The training cohort was made up of consecutive patients, while a further independent group of patients from the same centre was pooled to form an external validation set.

General findings and caveats noted by the study authors: The study was unable to establish whether the T cell clones driving the repertoire changes were melanoma-specific or instead reflected general immune activation. The relatively small sample size was acknowledged as a potential limitation on generalization of the results. A bifurcated reorganization of the PBMC repertoire at W3, with increased clonality or increased diversity, was observed in patients who later achieved disease control, unlike in progressors.

What the time point label conveys for this sample: pre-treatment baseline. Blood was sampled before treatment (T0) and at week 3 (W3), after the first cycle of checkpoint blockade. Except for a couple of patients with rapid clinical progression, response was assessed 12 weeks after the first infusion by RECIST 1.1; disease control meant complete response, partial response or stable disease. Patients with prior systemic cancer treatment, concomitant immunosuppressant therapy or synchronous other active malignancies were excluded. Both bulk PBMC and plasma cell-free DNA were sequenced for TCR beta so that circulating cells and T cell turnover could be tracked. PBMC were isolated from blood with Lymphoprep and SepMate tubes, followed by red cell lysis. QIAamp DNA Blood Mini kits were used to extract DNA from PBMC and sorted T cell subsets.

Here the chain combines TRBV27 and TRBJ1-2; the D gene is perhaps TRBD1, on 5 matching bases. Source: blood, taken from a patient treated with checkpoint blockade. The TCR sequence derives from a human donor with melanoma. The nucleotide sequence is TGTGCCAGCAGTCCACAGGATAGGGTCTATGGCTACACCTTC. The resulting protein is CASSPQDRVYGYTF.